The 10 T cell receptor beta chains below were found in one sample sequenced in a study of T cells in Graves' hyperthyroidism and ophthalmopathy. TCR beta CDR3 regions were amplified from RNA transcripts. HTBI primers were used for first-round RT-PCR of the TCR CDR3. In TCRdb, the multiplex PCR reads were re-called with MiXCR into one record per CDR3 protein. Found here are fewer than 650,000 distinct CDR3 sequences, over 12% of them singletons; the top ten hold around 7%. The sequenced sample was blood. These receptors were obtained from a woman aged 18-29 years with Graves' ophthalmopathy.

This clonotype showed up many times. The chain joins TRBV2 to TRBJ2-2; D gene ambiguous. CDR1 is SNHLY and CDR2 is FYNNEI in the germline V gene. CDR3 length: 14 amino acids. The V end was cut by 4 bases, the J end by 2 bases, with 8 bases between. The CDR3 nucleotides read TGTGCCAGCAGTGTTGGCAGAAACACCGGGGAGCTGTTTTTT. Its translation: CASSVGRNTGELFF.

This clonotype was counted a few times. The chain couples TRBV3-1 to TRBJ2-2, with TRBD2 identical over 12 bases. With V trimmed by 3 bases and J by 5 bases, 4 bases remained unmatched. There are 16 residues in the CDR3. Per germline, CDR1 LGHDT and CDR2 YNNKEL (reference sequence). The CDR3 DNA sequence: TGTGCCAGCAGCCACGGACTAGCGGGAAGTACCGGGGAGCTGTTTTTT. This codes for CASSHGLAGSTGELFF.

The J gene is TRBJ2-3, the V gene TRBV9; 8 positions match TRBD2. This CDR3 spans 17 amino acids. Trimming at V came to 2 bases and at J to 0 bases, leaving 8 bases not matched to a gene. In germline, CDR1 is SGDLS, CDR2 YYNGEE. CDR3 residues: CASSVSGAGQSTDTQYF. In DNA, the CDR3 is TGTGCCAGCAGCGTTAGCGGGGCAGGGCAGAGCACAGATACGCAGTATTTT.

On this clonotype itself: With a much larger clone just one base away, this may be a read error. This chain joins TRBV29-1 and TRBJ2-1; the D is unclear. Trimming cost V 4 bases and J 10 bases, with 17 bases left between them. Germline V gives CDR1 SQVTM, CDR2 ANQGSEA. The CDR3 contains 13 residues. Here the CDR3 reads CSVVRYSDGEQFF. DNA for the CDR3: TGCAGCGTTGTCCGTTACTCGGACGGCGAGCAGTTCTTC.

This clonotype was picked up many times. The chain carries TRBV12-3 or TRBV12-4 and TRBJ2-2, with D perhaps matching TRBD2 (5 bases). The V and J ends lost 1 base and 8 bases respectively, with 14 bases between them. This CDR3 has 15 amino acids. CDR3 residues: CASSLDDGIRGELFF. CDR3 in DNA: TGTGCCAGCAGTTTAGATGACGGGATCCGAGGGGAGCTGTTTTTT.

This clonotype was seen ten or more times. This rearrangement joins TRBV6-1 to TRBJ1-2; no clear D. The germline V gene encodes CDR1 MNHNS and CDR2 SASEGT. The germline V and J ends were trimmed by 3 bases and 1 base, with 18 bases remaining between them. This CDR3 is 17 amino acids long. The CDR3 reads CASSETQRAGSNYGYTF. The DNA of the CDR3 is TGTGCCAGCAGTGAGACTCAGCGGGCAGGTAGTAACTATGGCTACACCTTC.

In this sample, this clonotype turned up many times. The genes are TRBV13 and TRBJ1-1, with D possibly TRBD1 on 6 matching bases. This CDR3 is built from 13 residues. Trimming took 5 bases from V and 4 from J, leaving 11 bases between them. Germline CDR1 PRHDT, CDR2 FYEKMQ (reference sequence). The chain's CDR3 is CASSNQGPTEAFF. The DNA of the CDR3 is TGTGCCAGCAGCAACCAGGGGCCCACTGAAGCTTTCTTT. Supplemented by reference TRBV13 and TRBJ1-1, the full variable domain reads AAGVIQSPRHLIKEKRETATLKCYPIPRHDTVYWYQQGPGQDPQFLISFYEKMQSDKGSIPDRFSAQQFSDYHSELNMSSLELGDSALYFCASSNQGPTEAFFGQGTRLTVV.

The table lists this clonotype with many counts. Here the CDR3 DNA reads TGTGCCAGCAGTCAGAGGGCAGGGGTGAATACCGGGGAGCTGTTTTTT. Translation: CASSQRAGVNTGELFF. The chain links TRBV7-2 to TRBJ2-2; tentatively, D is TRBD1 (6 bases). Germline lookup yields CDR1 SGHTA and CDR2 FQGNSA. This CDR3 has 16 amino acids. Trimming stripped 6 bases from V and 5 bases from J, with 19 bases between. The complete variable domain, with remaining parts taken from reference TRBV7-2 and TRBJ2-2, reads GAGVSQSPSNKVTEKGKDVELRCDPISGHTALYWYRQSLGQGLEFLIYFQGNSAPDKSGLPSDRFSAERTGGSVSTLTIQRTQQEDSAVYLCASSQRAGVNTGELFFGEGSRLTVL.

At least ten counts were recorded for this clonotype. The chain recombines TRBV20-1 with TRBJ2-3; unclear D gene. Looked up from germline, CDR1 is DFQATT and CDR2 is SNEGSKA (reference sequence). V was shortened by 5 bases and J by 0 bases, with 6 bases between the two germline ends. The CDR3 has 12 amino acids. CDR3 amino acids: CSAGSSTDTQYF. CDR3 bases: TGCAGTGCTGGGTCTAGCACAGATACGCAGTATTTT.

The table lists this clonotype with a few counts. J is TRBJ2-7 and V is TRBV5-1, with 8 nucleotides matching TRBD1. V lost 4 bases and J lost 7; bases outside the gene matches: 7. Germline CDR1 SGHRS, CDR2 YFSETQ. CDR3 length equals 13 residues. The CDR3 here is CASSVQGAREQYF. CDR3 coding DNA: TGCGCCAGCAGCGTTCAGGGGGCTAGAGAGCAGTACTTC.